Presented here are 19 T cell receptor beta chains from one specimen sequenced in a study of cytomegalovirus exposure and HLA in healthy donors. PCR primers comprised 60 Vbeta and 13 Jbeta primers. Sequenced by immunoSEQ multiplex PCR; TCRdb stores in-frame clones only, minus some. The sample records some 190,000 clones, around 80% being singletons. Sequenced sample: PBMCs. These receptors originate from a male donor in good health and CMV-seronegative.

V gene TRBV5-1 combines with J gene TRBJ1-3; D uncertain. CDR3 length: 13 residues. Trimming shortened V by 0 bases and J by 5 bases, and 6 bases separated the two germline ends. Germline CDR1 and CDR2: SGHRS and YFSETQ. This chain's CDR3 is CASSLGDRNTIYF. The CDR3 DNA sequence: TGCGCCAGCAGCTTGGGAGACAGAAACACCATATATTTT.

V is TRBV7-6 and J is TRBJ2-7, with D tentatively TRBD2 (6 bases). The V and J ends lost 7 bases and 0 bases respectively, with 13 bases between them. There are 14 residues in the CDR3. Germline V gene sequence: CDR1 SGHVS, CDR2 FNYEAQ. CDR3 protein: CASTSRESSYEQYF. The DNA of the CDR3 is TGTGCCAGCACCTCTCGGGAGAGCTCCTACGAGCAGTACTTC.

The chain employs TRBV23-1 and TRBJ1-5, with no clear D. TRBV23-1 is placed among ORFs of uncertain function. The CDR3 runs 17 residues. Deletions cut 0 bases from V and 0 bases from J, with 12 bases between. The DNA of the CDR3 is TGCGCCAGCAGTCAATCGGAGGACGACGATAGCAATCAGCCCCAGCATTTT. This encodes CASSQSEDDDSNQPQHF.

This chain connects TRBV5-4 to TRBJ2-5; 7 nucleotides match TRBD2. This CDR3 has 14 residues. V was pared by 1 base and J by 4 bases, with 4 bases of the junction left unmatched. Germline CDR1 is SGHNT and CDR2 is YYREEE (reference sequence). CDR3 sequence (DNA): TGTGCCAGCAGCTTGTCAGGGAGGGGAGAGACCCAGTACTTC. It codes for CASSLSGRGETQYF.

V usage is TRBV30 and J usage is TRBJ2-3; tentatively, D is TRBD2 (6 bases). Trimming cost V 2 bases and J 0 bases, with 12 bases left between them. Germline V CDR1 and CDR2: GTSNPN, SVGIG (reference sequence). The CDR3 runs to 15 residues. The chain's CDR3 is CAWSSLAPSTDTQYF. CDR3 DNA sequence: TGTGCCTGGAGTAGTCTAGCGCCCAGCACAGATACGCAGTATTTT.

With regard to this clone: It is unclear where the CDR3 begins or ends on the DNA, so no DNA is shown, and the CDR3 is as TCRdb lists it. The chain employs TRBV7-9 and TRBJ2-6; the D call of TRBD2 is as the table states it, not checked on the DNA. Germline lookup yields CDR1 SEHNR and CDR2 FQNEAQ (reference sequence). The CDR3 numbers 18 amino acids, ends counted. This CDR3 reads CASSFRFGEQSGANVLTF.

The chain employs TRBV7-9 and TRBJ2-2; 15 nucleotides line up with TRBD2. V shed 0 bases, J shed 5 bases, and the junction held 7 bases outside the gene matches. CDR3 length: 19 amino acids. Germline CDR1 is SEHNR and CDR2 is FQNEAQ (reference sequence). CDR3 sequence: CASSLAGLAGGRSTGELFF. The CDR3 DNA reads TGTGCCAGCAGCTTAGCGGGACTAGCGGGAGGAAGGAGTACCGGGGAGCTGTTTTTT.

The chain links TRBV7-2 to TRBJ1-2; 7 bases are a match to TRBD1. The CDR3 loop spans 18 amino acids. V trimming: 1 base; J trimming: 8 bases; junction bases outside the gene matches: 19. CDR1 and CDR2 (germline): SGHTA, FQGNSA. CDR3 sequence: CASSLEPPLGGGVGGYTF. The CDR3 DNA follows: TGTGCCAGCAGCTTAGAACCCCCCCTAGGAGGGGGCGTTGGGGGCTACACCTTC.

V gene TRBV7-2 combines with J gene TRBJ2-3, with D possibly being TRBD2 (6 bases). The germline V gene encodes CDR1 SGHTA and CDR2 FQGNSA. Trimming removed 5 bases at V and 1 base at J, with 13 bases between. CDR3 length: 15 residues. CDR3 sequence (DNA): TGTGCCAGCAGCCTATTAGCGGCAGGCACAGATACGCAGTATTTT. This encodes CASSLLAAGTDTQYF.

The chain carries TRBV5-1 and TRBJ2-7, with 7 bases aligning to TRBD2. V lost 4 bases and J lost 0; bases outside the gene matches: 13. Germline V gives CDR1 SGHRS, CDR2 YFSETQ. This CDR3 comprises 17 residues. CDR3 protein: CASSLGASGRLSYEQYF. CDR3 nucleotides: TGCGCCAGCAGCCTAGGGGCTAGCGGACGACTCTCCTACGAGCAGTACTTC.

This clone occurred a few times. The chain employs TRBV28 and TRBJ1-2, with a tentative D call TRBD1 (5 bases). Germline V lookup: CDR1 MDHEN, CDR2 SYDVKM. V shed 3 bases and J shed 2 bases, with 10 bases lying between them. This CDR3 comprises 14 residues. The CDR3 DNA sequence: TGTGCCAGCAGTTTCGGTACAGGAAACTATGGCTACACCTTC. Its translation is CASSFGTGNYGYTF.

The CDR3 loop is CASSLILAGFIYNEQFF. CDR3 in DNA: TGTGCCAGCAGCTTGATACTAGCGGGTTTTATCTACAATGAGCAGTTCTTC. The rearrangement links TRBV5-8 to TRBJ2-1; 9 bases line up with TRBD2. Germline V gene data show CDR1 as SGHTS and CDR2 as YDEGEE. V trimming: 1 base; J trimming: 3 bases; junction bases outside the gene matches: 8. The CDR3 is 17 residues long.

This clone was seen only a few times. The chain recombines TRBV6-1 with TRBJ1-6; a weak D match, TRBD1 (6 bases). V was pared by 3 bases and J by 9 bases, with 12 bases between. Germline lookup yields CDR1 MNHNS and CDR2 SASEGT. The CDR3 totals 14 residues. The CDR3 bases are TGTGCCAGCAGTGATCTACAGGGAATTTCACCCCTCCACTTT. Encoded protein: CASSDLQGISPLHF.

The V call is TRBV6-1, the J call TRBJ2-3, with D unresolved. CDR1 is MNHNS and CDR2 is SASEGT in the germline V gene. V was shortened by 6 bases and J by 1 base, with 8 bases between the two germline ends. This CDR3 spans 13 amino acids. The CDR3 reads CASRNRGTDTQYF. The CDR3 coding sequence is TGTGCCAGCAGGAACCGGGGCACAGATACGCAGTATTTT.

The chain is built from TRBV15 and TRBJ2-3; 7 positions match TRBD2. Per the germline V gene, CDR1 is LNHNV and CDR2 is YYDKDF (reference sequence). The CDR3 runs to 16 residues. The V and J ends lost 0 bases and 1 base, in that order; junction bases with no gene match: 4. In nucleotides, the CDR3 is TGTGCCACCAGCAGAGATCGAGCGGGACGCACAGATACGCAGTATTTT. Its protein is CATSRDRAGRTDTQYF. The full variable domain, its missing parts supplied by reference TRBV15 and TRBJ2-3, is DAMVIQNPRYQVTQFGKPVTLSCSQTLNHNVMYWYQQKSSQAPKLLFHYYDKDFNNEADTPDNFQSRRPNTSFCFLDIRSPGLGDTAMYLCATSRDRAGRTDTQYFGPGTRLTVL.

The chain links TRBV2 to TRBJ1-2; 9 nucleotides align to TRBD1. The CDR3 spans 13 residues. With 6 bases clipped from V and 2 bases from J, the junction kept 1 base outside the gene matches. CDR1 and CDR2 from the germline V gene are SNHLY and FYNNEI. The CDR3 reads CASRDRGNYGYTF. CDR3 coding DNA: TGTGCCAGCAGAGACAGGGGGAACTATGGCTACACCTTC. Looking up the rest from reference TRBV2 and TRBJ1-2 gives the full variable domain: EPEVTQTPSHQVTQMGQEVILRCVPISNHLYFYWYRQILGQKVEFLVSFYNNEISEKSEIFDDQFSVERPDGSNFTLKIRSTKLEDSAMYFCASRDRGNYGYTFGSGTRLTVV.

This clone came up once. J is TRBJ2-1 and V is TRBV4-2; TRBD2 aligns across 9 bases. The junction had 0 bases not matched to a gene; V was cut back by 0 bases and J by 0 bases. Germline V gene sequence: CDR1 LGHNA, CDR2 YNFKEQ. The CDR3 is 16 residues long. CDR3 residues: CASSQEAGGSYNEQFF. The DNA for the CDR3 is TGTGCCAGCAGCCAAGAAGCGGGGGGCTCCTACAATGAGCAGTTCTTC.

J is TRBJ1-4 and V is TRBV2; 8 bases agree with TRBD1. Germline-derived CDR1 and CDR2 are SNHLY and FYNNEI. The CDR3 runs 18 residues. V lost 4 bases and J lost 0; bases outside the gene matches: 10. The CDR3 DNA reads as TGTGCCAGCAGTGGTTGGACAGGGAGAGCGACAACTAATGAAAAACTGTTTTTT. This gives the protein CASSGWTGRATTNEKLFF.

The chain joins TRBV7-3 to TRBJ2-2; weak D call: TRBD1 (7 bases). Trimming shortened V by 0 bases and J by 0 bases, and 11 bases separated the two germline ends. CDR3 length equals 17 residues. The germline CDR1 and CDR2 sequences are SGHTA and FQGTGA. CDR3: CASSLTGGGANTGELFF. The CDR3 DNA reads TGTGCCAGCAGCTTAACTGGAGGGGGCGCGAACACCGGGGAGCTGTTTTTT. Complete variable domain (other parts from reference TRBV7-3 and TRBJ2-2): GAGVSQTPSNKVTEKGKYVELRCDPISGHTALYWYRQSLGQGPEFLIYFQGTGAADDSGLPNDRFFAVRPEGSVSTLKIQRTERGDSAVYLCASSLTGGGANTGELFFGEGSRLTVL.